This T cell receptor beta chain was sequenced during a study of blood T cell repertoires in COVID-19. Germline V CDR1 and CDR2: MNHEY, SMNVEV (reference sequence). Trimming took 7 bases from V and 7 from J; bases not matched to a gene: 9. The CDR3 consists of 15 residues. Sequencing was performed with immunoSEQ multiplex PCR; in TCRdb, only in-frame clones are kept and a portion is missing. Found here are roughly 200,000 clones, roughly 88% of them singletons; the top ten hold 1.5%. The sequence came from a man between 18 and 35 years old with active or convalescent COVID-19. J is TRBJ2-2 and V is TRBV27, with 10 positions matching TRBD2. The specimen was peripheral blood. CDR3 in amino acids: CASTFSSGSGGELFF. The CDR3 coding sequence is TGTGCCAGCACATTCTCTAGCGGGAGCGGCGGGGAGCTGTTTTTT.